This T cell receptor (beta chain) derives from a study of T cells in Graves' hyperthyroidism and ophthalmopathy. Trimming at V came to 3 bases and at J to 8 bases, leaving 23 bases not matched to a gene. CDR1 is MGHRA and CDR2 is YSYEKL in the germline V gene. The CDR3 is 19 amino acids. Ophthalmopathy cases scored 3 or more on the Clinical Activity Score and 4 or more on NOSPECS grade, with duration below 3 months. The source of the PBMCs was 8.5 to 10 ml of fresh peripheral blood. Regions amplified from RNA transcripts were the TCR beta CDR3 regions. During a first-round RT-PCR of the TCR CDR3, the HTBI primer set was used. TCRdb ran MiXCR on the multiplex PCR reads and lists one entry per CDR3 protein. The sample records a few hundred thousand distinct CDR3 sequences, approximately 15% being singletons.

The sequencing sample was made of blood. The rearrangement uses TRBV4-1 and TRBJ1-2; 8 bases agree with TRBD1. The clonotype comes from a woman aged 55 to 70 with Graves' ophthalmopathy. The chain's CDR3 is CASSHPTGASINLGEGYTF. The CDR3 nucleotides read TGCGCCAGCAGCCACCCGACAGGGGCCTCCATCAACCTTGGGGAGGGCTACACCTTC.